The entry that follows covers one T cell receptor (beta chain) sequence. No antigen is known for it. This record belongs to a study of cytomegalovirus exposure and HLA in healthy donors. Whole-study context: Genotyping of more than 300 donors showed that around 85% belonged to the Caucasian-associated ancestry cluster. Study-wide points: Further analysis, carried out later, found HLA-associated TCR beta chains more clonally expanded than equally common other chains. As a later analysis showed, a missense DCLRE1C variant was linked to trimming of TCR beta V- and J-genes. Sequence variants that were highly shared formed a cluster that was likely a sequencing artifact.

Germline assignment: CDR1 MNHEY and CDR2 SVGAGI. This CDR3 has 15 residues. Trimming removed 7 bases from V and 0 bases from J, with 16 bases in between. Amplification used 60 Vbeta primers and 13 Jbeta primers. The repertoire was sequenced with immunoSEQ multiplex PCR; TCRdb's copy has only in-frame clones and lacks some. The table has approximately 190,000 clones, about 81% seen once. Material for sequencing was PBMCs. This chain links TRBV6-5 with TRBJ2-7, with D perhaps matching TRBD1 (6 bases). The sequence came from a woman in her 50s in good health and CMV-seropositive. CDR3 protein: CASTPGTMPSYEQYF. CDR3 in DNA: TGTGCCAGCACCCCCGGGACAATGCCCTCCTACGAGCAGTACTTC.